This T cell receptor (beta chain) appears in the sequencing data of a study of spatial heterogeneity in lung cancer. Germline V gene sequence: CDR1 DFQATT, CDR2 SNEGSKA (reference sequence). The CDR3 runs to 12 residues. The time point here: sample taken at primary tumor resection. The 70 or so donors had untreated early-stage non-small cell lung cancer. Unsorted whole RNA from tumor, nontumor lung or frozen PBMC underwent sequencing. MiXCR was run by TCRdb on the 5' RACE reads, yielding one entry per CDR3 protein. The table has under 2,500 distinct CDR3 sequences, under 25% seen once. Only a few counts were recorded for this clonotype.

This chain joins TRBV20-1 and TRBJ2-7; possible D gene TRBD2, 7 bases. This TCR was sampled from a male donor with early-stage non-small cell lung cancer. This specimen was normal lung tissue next to the tumor, taken at surgery. CDR3 sequence (DNA): TGCAGCGGCGGGGGCAGGGCCTACGAGCAGTACTTC. Amino acid sequence: CSGGGRAYEQYF.